These T cell receptor beta chains were read from a single sample in a study of beta chain features in type 1 diabetes. Assay: immunoSEQ multiplex PCR; the TCRdb copy retains only in-frame clones and omits some. The sample holds 150,000 to 200,000 clones; approximately 62% are singletons and the top ten take roughly 0.089%. Material for sequencing was naive CD4+ T cells from blood. All receptors derive from a man aged 25-40 years with type 1 diabetes. Each CDR3 is given with its conserved first and last residue. D genes are given only for firm matches. Some rows mark clone size as missing; the rest say once, few, many or name a class of expanded clone.

>.|TRBV18|TRBJ2-3|.
TGTGCCAGCTCACGGGAGATGACTAGCACAGATACGCAGTATTTT
CASSREMTSTDTQYF
>TRBD1|TRBV6-6|TRBJ2-2|.
TGTGCCAGCCGGACAGGGAACACCGGGGAGCTGTTTTTT
CASRTGNTGELFF
>.|TRBV30|TRBJ2-3|.
TGTGCCTTCCGAGGCTCTGCAGATACGCAGTATTTT
CAFRGSADTQYF
>TRBD1|TRBV5-1|TRBJ1-6|.
TGCGCCAGCAGATCGGACAGGTCACCCCTCCACTTT
CASRSDRSPLHF
>.|TRBV29-1|TRBJ2-3|few
TGCAGCGTTGAAGTAGCGAGCACAGATACGCAGTATTTT
CSVEVASTDTQYF
>TRBD2|TRBV27|TRBJ2-1|.
TGTGCCAGCAGTTTAATGGGGACTAGCGGCTCCTACAATGAGCAGTTCTTC
CASSLMGTSGSYNEQFF
>.|TRBV30|TRBJ1-3|.
TGTGCCTGGAGGTTGCAGCTCTCTGGAAACACCATATATTTT
CAWRLQLSGNTIYF
>TRBD1|TRBV29-1|TRBJ2-1|.
TGCAGCGGCCGGGACAGGAACTCCTACAATGAGCAGTTCTTC
CSGRDRNSYNEQFF
>TRBD2|TRBV4-3|TRBJ2-5|few
TGCGCCAGCAGCGTGGGAGCGGGGGGCCAAGAGACCCAGTACTTC
CASSVGAGGQETQYF
>.|TRBV5-6|TRBJ2-4|.
TGTGCCAGCAGCTTGGGACATCTAGCCAAAAACATTCAGTACTTC
CASSLGHLAKNIQYF
>.|TRBV10-3|TRBJ2-3|few
TGTGCCATCAGTGAGTCTCGGGAGAGGAGAGATACGCAGTATTTT
CAISESRERRDTQYF
>.|TRBV2|TRBJ2-6|.
TGTGCCAGCGACGGGATCTCTGGGGCCAACGTCCTGACTTTC
CASDGISGANVLTF
>.|TRBV28|TRBJ2-7|.
TGTGCCAGCAGGACAAGCCTTTGGGCCGCGAGCTCCTACGAGCAGTACTTC
CASRTSLWAASSYEQYF
>TRBD2|TRBV7-9|TRBJ2-3|few
TGTGCCAGCAGCTTCCAACTAGCGGGGGTTGCGGATACGCAGTATTTT
CASSFQLAGVADTQYF
>.|TRBV4-3|TRBJ1-2|.
TGCGCCAGCAGCCTATTACAGGACCGTGGCTACACCTTC
CASSLLQDRGYTF
>.|TRBV29-1|TRBJ2-3|.
TGCAGCGTTCGCGGGGCTGATACGCAGTATTTT
CSVRGADTQYF
>.|TRBV5-6|TRBJ2-7|few
TGTGCCAGCAGCATAGATTACGAGCAGTACTTC
CASSIDYEQYF
>.|TRBV6-5|TRBJ1-6|.
TGTGCCAGCAGTTACTCGATCGGGAATTCACCCCTCCACTTT
CASSYSIGNSPLHF
>TRBD1|TRBV10-3|TRBJ1-2|.
TGTGCCATCAGCTGGGACAGTAACTATGGCTACACCTTC
CAISWDSNYGYTF
>.|TRBV18|TRBJ1-1|few
TGTGCCAGCTCACCCGGGACAAAGAACACTGAAGCTTTCTTT
CASSPGTKNTEAFF
>.|TRBV30|TRBJ2-7|few
TGTGCCTGGAGGGGGGACCTTAGATCGTACTTC
CAWRGDLRSYF
>.|TRBV25-1|TRBJ2-6|.
TGTGCCAGCACGACTGGGGCCAACGTCCTGACTTTC
CASTTGANVLTF
>TRBD1|TRBV28|TRBJ2-5|.
TGTGCCAGCAGTGGGGACAGGCCGCTTGGGACCCAGTACTTC
CASSGDRPLGTQYF
>.|TRBV4-3|TRBJ2-3|.
TGCGCCAGCAGCCAAGAATTACGGGGGTCAGGTACAGATACGCAGTATTTT
CASSQELRGSGTDTQYF